These 2 T cell receptor beta chains were all obtained from the same sample, sequenced in a study of cytomegalovirus exposure and HLA in healthy donors. In the PCR, 60 Vbeta and 13 Jbeta primers were used. This table comes from immunoSEQ multiplex PCR, and its TCRdb copy is limited to in-frame clones, with some not included. Of about 190,000 clones detected, 81% appear once; the ten largest clones hold around 3.7%. Material: PBMCs. Source of these receptors: a man aged 35 to 55 in good health and CMV-seropositive.

The chain carries TRBV9 and TRBJ2-7; TRBD1 matches at 12 bases. This CDR3 is 15 amino acids long. Per germline, CDR1 SGDLS and CDR2 YYNGEE. V shed 0 bases, J shed 4 bases, and the junction held 2 bases outside the gene matches. The CDR3 here is CASSVGDRGRYEQYF. The CDR3 nucleotides are TGTGCCAGCAGCGTAGGGGACAGGGGGCGTTACGAGCAGTACTTC.

J is TRBJ2-1 and V is TRBV6-5; D unresolved. Germline assignment: CDR1 MNHEY and CDR2 SVGAGI. V was cut by 0 bases and J by 6 bases, with 9 bases left in between. This CDR3 is 14 amino acids long. The CDR3 nucleotides are TGTGCCAGCAGTTACTCCGAGGCGAGCAATGAGCAGTTCTTC. Its protein product is CASSYSEASNEQFF.